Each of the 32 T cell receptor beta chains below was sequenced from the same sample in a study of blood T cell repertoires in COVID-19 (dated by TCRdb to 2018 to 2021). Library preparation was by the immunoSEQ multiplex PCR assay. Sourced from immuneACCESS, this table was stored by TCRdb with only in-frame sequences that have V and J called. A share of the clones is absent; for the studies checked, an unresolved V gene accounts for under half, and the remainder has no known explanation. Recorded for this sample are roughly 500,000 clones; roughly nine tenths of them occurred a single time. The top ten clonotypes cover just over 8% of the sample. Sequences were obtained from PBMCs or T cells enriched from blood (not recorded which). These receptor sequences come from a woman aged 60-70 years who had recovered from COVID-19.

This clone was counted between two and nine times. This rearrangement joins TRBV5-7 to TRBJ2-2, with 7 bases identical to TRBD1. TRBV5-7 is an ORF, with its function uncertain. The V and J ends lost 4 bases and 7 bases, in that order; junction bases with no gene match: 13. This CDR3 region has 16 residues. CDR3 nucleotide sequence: TGTGCCAGCAGCGGTACAGGGGTCCGCAATCTCGGGGAGCTGTTTTTT. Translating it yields CASSGTGVRNLGELFF.

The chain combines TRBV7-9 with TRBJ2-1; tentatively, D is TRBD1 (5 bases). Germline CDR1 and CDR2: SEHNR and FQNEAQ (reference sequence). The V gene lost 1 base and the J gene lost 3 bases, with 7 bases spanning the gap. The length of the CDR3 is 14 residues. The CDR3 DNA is TGTGCCAGCAGCTTAGGGGGCAGCTACAATGAGCAGTTCTTC. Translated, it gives CASSLGGSYNEQFF.

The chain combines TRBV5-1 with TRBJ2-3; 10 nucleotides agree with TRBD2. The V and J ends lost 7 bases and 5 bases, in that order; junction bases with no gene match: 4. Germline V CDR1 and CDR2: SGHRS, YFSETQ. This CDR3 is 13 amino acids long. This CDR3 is CASAGTSVDTQYF. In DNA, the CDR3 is TGCGCCAGCGCCGGGACTAGCGTAGATACGCAGTATTTT.

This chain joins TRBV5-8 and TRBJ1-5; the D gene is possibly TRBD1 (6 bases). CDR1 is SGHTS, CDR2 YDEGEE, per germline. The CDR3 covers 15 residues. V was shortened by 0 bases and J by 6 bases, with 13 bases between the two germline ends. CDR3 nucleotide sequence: TGTGCCAGCAGCTTGGACTCTGGGGGCGGTCAGCCCCAGCATTTT. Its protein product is CASSLDSGGGQPQHF.

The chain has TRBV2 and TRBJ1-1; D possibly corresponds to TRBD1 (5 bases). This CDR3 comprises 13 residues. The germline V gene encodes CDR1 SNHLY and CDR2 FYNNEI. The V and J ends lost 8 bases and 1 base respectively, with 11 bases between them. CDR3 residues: CASAGHTNTEAFF. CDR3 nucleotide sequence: TGTGCCAGCGCCGGACATACGAACACTGAAGCTTTCTTT.

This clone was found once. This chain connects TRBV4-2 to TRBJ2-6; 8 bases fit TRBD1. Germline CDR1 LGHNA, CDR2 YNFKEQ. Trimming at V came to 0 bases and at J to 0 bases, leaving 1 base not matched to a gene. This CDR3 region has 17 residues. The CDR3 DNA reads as TGTGCCAGCAGCCAAGATACAGGGGGCTCTGGGGCCAACGTCCTGACTTTC. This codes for CASSQDTGGSGANVLTF.

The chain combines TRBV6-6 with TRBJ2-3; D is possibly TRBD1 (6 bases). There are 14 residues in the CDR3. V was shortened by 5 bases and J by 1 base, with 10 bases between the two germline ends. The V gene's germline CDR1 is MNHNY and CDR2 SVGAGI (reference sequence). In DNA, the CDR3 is TGTGCCAGCAGTATCAGGGGAGGCACAGATACGCAGTATTTT. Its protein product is CASSIRGGTDTQYF.

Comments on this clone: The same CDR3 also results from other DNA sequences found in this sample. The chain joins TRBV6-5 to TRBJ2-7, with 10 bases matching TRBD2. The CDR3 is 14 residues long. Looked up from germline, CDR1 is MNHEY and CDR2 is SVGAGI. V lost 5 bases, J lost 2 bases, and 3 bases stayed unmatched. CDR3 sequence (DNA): TGTGCCAGCAGTCGGACTAGCGGAGCCTACGAGCAGTACTTC. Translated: CASSRTSGAYEQYF.

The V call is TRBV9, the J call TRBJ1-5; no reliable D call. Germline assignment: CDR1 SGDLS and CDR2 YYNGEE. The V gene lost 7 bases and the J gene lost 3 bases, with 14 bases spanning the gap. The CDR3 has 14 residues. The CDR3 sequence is CASPRRPNNQPQHF. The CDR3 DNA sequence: TGTGCCAGCCCCAGGAGGCCAAACAATCAGCCCCAGCATTTT.

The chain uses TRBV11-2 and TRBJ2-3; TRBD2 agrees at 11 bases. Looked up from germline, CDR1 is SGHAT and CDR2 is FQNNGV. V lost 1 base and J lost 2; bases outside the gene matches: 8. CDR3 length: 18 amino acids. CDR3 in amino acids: CASSLALASGGFTDTQYF. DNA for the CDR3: TGTGCCAGCAGCTTAGCTCTGGCTAGCGGGGGGTTCACAGATACGCAGTATTTT.

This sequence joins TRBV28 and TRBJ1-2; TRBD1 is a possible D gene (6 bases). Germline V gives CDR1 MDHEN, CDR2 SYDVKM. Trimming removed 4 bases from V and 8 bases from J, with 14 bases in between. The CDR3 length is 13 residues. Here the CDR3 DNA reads TGTGCCAGCAGTTCAGGGGTAAAAGGCGGCTACACCTTC. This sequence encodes CASSSGVKGGYTF.

The CDR3 nucleotides are TGCGCCAGCAGCTTTCCGAGGACTAGCGGGGGGCCGTGGGAGCTGTTTTTT. Amino acid sequence: CASSFPRTSGGPWELFF. This sequence joins TRBV5-1 and TRBJ2-2; TRBD2 matches 14 bases. V trimming: 2 bases; J trimming: 9 bases; junction bases outside the gene matches: 9. Germline V gene sequence: CDR1 SGHRS, CDR2 YFSETQ. The CDR3 covers 17 residues.

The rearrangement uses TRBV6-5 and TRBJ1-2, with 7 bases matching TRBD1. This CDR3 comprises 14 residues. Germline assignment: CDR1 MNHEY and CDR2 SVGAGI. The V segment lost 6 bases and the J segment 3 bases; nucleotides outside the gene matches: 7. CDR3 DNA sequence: TGTGCCAGCAGCAAGGGGACAGCAGACTATGGCTACACCTTC. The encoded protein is CASSKGTADYGYTF.

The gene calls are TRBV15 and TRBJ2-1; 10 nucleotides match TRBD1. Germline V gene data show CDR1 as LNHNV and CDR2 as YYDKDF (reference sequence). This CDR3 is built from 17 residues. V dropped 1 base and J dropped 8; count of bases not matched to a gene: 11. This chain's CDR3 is CATSRGLGQGGVDEQFF. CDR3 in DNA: TGTGCCACCAGCAGAGGCCTAGGACAGGGGGGGGTGGATGAGCAGTTCTTC.

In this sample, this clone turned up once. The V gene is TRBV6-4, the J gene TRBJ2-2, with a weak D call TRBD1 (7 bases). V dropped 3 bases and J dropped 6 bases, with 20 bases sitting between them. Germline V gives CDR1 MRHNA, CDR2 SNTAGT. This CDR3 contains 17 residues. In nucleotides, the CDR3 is TGTGCCAGCAGTGATTTAGGAGGGACAGAGGAGTCCGGGGAGCTGTTTTTT. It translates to CASSDLGGTEESGELFF.

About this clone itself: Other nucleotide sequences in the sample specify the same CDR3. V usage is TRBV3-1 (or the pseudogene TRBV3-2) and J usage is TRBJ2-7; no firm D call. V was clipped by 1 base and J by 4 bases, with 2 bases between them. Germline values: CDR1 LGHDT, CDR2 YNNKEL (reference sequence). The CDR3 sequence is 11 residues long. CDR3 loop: CASSQAYEQYF. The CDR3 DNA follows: TGTGCCAGCAGCCAAGCGTACGAGCAGTACTTC.

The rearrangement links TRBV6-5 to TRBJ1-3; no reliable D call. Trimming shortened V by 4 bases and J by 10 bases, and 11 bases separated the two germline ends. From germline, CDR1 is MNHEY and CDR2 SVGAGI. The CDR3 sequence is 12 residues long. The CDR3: CASSSSSSTIYF. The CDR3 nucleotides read TGTGCCAGCAGTTCCTCTTCTAGTACCATATATTTT.

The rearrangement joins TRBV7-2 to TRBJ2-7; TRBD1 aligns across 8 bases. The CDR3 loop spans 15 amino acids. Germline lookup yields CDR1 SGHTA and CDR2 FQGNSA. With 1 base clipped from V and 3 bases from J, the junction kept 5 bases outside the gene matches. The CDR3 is CASSLGTGNFYEQYF. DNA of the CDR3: TGTGCCAGCAGCTTAGGGACAGGGAATTTCTACGAGCAGTACTTC.

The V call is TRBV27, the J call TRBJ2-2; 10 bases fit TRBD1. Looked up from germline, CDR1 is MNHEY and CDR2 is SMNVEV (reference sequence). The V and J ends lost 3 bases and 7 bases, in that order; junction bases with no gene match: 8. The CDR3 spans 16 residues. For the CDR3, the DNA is TGTGCCAGCAGTTTCCGGGACAGGGGCTATGGCGGGGAGCTGTTTTTT. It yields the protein CASSFRDRGYGGELFF.

Written as DNA, the CDR3 is TGCAGCGTTGAAGGGAGCAGTTCTAACCTCAATGAGCAGTTCTTC. Its translation: CSVEGSSSNLNEQFF. V is TRBV29-1 and J is TRBJ2-1; D uncertain. V dropped 1 base and J dropped 6 bases, with 16 bases sitting between them. Per the germline V gene, CDR1 is SQVTM and CDR2 is ANQGSEA. The length of the CDR3 is 15 residues.

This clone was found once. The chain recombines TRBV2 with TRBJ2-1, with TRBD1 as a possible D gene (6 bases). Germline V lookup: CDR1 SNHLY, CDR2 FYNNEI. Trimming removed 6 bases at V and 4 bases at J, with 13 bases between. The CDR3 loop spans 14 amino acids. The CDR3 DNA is TGTGCCAGCAGCGCCACCACAGGGTACAATGAGCAGTTCTTC. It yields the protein CASSATTGYNEQFF.

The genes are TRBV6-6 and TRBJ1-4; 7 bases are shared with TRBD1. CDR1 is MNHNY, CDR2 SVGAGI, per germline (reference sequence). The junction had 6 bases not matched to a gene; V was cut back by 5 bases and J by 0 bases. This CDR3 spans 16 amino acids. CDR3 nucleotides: TGTGCCAGCAGTCGACAGGGCTCGGCAACTAATGAAAAACTGTTTTTT. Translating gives CASSRQGSATNEKLFF.

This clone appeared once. The DNA of the CDR3 is TGTGCCAGCAGTGAGCGGCTAGCGGGCATAGCGGGGGATATAGATACGCAGTATTTT. This codes for CASSERLAGIAGDIDTQYF. The V call is TRBV6-1, the J call TRBJ2-3, with 9 bases lining up with TRBD2. J gave up 5 bases and V 3 bases, and 18 bases lay outside the gene matches. From germline, CDR1 is MNHNS and CDR2 SASEGT. This CDR3 comprises 19 residues.

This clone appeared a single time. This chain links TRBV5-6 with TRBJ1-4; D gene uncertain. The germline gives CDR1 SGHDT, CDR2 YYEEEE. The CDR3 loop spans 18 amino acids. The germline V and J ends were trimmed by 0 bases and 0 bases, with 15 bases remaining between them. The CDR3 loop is CASSLAFLLPATNEKLFF. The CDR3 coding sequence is TGTGCCAGCAGCTTGGCTTTCTTATTACCGGCAACTAATGAAAAACTGTTTTTT.

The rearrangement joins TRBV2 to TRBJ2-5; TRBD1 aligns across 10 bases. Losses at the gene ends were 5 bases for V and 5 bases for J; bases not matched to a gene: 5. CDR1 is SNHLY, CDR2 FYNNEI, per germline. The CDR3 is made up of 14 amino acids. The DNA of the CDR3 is TGTGCCAGCAGTCCGGACAGGGGGTACGAGACCCAGTACTTC. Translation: CASSPDRGYETQYF.

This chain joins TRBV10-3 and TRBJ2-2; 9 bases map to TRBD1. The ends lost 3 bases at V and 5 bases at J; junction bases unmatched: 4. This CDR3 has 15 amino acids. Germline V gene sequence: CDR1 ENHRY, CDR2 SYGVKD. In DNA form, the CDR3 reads TGTGCCATCAGTGATACAGGGGGCCGGACCGGGGAGCTGTTTTTT. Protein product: CAISDTGGRTGELFF.

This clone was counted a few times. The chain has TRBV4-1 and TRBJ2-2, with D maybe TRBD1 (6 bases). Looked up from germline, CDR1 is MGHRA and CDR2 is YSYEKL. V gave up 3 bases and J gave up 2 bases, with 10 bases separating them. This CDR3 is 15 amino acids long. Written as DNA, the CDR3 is TGCGCCAGCAGCCAGACAGGAGTTAACACCGGGGAGCTGTTTTTT. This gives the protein CASSQTGVNTGELFF.

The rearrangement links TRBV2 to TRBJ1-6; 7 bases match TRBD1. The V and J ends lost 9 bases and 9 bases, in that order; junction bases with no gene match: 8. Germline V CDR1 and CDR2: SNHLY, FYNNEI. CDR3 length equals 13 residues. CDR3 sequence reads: CASSGTEGSPLHF. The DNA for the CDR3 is TGTGCCAGTTCCGGGACAGAGGGTTCACCCCTCCACTTT.

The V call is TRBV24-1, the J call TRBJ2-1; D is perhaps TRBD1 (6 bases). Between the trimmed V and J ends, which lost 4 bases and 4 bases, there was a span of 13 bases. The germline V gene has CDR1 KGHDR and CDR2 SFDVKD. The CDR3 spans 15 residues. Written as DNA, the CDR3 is TGTGCCACCAGTGAAGTTACAGGGTCATACAATGAGCAGTTCTTC. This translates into CATSEVTGSYNEQFF.

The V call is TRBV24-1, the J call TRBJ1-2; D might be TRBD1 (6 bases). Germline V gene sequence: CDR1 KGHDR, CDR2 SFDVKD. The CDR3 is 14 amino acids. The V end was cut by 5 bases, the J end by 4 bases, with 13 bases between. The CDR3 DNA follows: TGTGCCACCAGTGCCCCCGGGACATCCTATGGCTACACCTTC. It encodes CATSAPGTSYGYTF.

This CDR3 reads CASSIRQIQETQYF. CDR3 nucleotides: TGCGCCAGCAGCATAAGACAGATCCAAGAGACCCAGTACTTC. This chain links TRBV5-1 with TRBJ2-5, with D possibly being TRBD1 (5 bases). There are 14 residues in the CDR3. Germline-derived CDR1 and CDR2 are SGHRS and YFSETQ. Deletions cut 4 bases from V and 1 base from J, with 11 bases between.

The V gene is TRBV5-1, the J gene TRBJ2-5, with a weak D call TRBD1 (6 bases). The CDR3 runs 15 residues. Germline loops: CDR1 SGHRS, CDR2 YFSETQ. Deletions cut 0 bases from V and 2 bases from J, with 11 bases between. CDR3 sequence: CASSLDTGPQETQYF. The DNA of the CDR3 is TGCGCCAGCAGCTTGGATACAGGGCCTCAAGAGACCCAGTACTTC.